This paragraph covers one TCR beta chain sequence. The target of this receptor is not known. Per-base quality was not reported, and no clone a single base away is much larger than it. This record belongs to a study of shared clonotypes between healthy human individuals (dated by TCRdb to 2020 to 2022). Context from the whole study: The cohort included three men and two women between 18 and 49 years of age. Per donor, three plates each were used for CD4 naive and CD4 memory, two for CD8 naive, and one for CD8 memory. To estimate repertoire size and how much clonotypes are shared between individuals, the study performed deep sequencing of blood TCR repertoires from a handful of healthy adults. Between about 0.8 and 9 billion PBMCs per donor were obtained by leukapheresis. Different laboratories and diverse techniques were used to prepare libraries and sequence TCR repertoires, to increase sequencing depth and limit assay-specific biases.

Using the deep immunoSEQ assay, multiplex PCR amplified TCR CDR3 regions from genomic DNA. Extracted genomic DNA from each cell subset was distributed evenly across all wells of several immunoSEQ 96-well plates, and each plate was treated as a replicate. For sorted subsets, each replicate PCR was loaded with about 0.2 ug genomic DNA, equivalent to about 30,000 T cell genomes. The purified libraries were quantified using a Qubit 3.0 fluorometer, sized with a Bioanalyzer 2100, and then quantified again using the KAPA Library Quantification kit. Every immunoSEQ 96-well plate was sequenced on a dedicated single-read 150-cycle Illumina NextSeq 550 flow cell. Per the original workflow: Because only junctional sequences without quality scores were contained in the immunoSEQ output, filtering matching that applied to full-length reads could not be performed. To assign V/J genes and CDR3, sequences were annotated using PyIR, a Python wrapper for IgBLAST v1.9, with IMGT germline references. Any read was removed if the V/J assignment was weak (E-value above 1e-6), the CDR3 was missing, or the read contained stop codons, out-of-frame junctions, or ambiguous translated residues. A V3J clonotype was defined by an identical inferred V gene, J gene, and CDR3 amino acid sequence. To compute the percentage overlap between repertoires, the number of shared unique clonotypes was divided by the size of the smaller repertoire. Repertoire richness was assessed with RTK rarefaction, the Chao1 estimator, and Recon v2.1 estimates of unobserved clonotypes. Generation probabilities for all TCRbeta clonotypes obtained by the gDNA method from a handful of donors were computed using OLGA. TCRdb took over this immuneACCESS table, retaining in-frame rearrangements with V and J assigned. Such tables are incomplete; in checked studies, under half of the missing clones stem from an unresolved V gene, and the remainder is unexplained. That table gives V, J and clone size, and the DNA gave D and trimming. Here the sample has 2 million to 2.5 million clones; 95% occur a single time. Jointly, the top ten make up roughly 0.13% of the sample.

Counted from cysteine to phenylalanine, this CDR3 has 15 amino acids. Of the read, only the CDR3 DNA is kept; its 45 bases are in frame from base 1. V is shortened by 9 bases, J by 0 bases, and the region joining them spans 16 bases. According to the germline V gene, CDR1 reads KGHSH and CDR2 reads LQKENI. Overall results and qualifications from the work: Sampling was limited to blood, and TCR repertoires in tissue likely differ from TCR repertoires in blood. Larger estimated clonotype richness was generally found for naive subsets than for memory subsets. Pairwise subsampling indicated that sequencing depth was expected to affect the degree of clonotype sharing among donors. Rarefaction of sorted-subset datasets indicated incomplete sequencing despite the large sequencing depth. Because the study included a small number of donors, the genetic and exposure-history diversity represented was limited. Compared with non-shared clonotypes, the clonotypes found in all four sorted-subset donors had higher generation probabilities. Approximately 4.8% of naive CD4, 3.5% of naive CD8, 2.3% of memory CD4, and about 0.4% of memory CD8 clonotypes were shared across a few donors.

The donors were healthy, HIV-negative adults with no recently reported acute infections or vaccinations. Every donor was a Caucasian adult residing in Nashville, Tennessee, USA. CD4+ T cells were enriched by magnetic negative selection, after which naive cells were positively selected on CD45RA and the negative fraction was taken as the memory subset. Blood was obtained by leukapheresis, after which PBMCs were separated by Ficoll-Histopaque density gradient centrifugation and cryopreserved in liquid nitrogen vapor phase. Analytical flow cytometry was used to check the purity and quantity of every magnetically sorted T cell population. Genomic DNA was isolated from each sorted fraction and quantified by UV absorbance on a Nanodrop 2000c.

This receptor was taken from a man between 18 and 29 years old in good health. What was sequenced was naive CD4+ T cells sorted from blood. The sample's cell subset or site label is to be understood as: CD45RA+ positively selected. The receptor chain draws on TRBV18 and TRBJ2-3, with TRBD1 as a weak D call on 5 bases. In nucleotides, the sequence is TGTGCCAGTAACTCCGGACAATCTAGCACAGATACGCAGTATTTT. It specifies CASNSGQSSTDTQYF.